This TCR beta chain emerged from a study of shared clonotypes between healthy human individuals. Overall study context: Donors had three CD4 naive, three CD4 memory, two CD8 naive and one CD8 memory plate apiece.

The CDR3 is 16 residues long. Germline V CDR1 and CDR2: SEHNR, FQNEAQ (reference sequence). Trimming removed 4 bases at V and 2 bases at J, with 12 bases between. Genomic DNA of every subset was divided equally among multiple immunoSEQ plates. Profiling relied on immunoSEQ multiplex PCR, and the TCRdb table lists in-frame clones only, not all of them. Of approximately 1.1 million clones in the sample, about 80% were seen once. The receptor was derived from a man in his late teens or twenties in good health. Some clones in this sample may be carry-over from other donors' samples. The rearrangement joins TRBV7-9 to TRBJ2-6; D may match TRBD1 or TRBD2 (5 bases each). Sequenced material: memory CD4+ T cells from PBMCs. Documented subset: CD45RA-negative fraction. The CDR3 DNA reads TGTGCCAGCAGCTCCCGGGACGGGGCTGGGGCCAACGTCCTGACTTTC. This gives the protein CASSSRDGAGANVLTF.